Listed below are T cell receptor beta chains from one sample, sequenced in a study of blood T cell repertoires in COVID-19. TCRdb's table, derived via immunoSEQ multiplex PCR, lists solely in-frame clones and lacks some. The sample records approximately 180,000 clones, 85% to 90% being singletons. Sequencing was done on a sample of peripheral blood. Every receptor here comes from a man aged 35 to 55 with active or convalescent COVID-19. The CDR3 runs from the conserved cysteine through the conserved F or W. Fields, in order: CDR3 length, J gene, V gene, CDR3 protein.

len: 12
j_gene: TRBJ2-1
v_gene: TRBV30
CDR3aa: CAWSTGYNEQFF

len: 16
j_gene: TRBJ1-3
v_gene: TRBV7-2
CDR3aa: CASSYDLRSSGNTIYF

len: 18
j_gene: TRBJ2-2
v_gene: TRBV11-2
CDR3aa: CASSDPPGLAPITGELFF

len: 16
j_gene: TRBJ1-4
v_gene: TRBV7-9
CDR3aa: CASSRKKDSFNEKLFF

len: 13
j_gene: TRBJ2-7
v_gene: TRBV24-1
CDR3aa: CATAGEQAYEQYF

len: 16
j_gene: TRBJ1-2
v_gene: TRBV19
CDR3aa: CASSATGTGFGGGYTF

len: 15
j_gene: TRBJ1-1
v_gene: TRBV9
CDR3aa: CASSPRQGARTEAFF

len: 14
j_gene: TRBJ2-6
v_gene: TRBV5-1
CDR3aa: CASSPGTGANVLTF

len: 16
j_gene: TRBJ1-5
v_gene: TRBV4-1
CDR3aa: CASSRSQGARNQPQHF

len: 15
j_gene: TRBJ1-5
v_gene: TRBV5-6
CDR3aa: CASSLGGTGRQPQHF

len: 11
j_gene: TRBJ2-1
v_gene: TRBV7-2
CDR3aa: CATQDYNEQFF

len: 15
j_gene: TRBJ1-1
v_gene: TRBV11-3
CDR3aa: CASSPPPGGNTEAFF

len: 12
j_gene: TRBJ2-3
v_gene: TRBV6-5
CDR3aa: CASSLTGDTQYF

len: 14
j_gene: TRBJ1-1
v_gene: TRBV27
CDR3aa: CASSLIQGVTEAFF

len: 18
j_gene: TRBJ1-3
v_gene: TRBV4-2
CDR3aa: CASSQGFGGPNYGNTIYF

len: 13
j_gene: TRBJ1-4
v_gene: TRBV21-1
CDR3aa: CASSPTGEEKLFF

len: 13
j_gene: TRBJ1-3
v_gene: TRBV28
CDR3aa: CASSLTAGNTIYF

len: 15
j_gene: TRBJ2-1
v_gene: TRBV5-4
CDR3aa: CASSLTSGAYNEQFF

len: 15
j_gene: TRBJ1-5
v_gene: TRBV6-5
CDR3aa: CASIGEGVGNQPQHF

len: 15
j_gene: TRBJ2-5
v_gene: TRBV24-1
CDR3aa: CATSEPGQGAETQYF

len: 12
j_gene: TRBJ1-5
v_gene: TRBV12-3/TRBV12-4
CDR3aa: CASSPPGEPQHF

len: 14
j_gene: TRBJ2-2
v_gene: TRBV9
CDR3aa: CASSVETHTGELFF

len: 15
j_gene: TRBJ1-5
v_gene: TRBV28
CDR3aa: CASSLQGYSNQPQHF

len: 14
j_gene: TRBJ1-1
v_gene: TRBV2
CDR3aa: CASRFGTGVSEAFF

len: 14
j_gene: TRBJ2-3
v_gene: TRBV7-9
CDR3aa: CASSLGGATDTQYF

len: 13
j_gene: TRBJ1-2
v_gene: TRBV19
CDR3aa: CASSDRDTYGYTF

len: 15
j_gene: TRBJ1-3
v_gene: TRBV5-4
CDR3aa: CASSLGGLSGNTIYF

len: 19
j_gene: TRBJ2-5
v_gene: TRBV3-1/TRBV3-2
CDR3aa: CASSQVNNPGTSGVGTQYF

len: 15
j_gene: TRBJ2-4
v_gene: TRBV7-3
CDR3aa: CASSLAGGHTNIQYF

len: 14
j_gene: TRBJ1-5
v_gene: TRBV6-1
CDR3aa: CASSEKGTVFNEHF

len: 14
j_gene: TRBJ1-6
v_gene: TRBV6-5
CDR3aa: CASSLDRTNSPLHF

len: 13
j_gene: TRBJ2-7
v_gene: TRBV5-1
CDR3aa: CASSQDSPYEQYF

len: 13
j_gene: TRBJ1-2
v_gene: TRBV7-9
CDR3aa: CASSSGQGDGYTF

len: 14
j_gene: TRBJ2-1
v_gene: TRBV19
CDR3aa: CASSITGGYNEQFF

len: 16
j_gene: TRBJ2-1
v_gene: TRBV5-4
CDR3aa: CASSPRGGSSYNEQFF

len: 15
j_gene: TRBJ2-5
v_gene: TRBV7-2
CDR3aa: CASSLRTSGRGTQYF

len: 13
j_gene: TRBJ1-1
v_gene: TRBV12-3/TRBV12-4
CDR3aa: CASSLGVVTEAFF

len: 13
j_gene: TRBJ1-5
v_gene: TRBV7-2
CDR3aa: CASSLDGGQPQHF

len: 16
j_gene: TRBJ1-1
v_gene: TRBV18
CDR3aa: CASSPDNIGGSTEAFF

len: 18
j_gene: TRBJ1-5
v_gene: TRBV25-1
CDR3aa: CASSLLKEAFLNNQPQHF

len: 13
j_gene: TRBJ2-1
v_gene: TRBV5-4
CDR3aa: CASIPAGSNEQFF

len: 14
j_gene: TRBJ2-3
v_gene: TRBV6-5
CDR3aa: CASSYGPPGDTQYF

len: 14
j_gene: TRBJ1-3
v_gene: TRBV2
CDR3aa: CASSARQGGNTIYF

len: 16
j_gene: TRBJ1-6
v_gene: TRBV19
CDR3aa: CASSRDASGHNSPLHF

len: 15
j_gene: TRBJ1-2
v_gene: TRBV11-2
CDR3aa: CASSLDAWGGRLYTF

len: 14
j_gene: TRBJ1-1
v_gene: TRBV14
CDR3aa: CASSQFSVNTEAFF

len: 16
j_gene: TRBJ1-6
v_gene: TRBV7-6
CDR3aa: CASSSDRDRVYSPLHF

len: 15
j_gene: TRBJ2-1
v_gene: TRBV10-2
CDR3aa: CASSLGRAYGDEQFF

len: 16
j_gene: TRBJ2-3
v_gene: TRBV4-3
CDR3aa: CASSQDWTGHTDTQYF

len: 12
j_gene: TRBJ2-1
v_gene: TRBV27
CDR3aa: CASKGIYNEQFF